This TCR beta chain was documented in a study of identical twins. Germline CDR1 and CDR2: ENHRY and SYGVKD. The ends lost 3 bases at V and 6 bases at J; junction bases unmatched: 5. This CDR3 contains 14 residues. TCRdb analysed the 5' RACE reads with MiXCR anew, one entry per CDR3 protein. The sample records about 720,000 distinct CDR3 sequences, roughly 8% being singletons. This clonotype occurred many times. These data are also associated with another study on yellow fever vaccine responses in identical twins.

This sequence was found in a woman between 18 and 29 years old in good health. The chain couples TRBV10-3 to TRBJ2-1; 7 bases match TRBD2. The sequencing input was PBMCs. CDR3 loop: CAISDTGTTNEQFF. Here the CDR3 DNA reads TGTGCCATCAGTGATACCGGGACTACCAATGAGCAGTTCTTC.